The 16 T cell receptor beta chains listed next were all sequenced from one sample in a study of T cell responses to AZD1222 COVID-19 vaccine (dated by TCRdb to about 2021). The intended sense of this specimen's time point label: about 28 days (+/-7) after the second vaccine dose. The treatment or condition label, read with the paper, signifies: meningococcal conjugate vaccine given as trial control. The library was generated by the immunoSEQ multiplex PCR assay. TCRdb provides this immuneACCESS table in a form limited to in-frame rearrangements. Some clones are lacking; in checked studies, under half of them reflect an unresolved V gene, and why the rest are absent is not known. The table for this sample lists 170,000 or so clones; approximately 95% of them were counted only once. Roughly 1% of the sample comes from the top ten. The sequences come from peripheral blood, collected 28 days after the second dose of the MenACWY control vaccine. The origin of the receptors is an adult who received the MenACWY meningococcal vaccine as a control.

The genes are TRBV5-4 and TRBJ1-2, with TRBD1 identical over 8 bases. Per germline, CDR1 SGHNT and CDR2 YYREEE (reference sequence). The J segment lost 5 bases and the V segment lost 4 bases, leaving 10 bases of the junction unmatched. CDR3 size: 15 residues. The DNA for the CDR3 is TGTGCCAGCAGCCCTCCAGGGGGCGAGTATTATGGCTACACCTTC. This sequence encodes CASSPPGGEYYGYTF.

CDR3 residues: CASSQSSGSNTEAFF. CDR3 DNA: TGTGCCAGCAGCCAGTCCTCAGGGTCTAACACTGAAGCTTTCTTT. This sequence joins TRBV3-1 (or the pseudogene TRBV3-2) and TRBJ1-1, with a weak D call TRBD1 (5 bases). The V end was cut by 3 bases, the J end by 2 bases, with 13 bases between. This CDR3 contains 15 residues. Germline V CDR1 and CDR2: LGHDT, YNNKEL (reference sequence).

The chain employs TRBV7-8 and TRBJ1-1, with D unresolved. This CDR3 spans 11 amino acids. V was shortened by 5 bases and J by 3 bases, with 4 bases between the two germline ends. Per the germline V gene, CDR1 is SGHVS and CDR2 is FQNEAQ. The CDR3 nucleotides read TGTGCCAGCAGCCGATACACTGAAGCTTTCTTT. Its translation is CASSRYTEAFF.

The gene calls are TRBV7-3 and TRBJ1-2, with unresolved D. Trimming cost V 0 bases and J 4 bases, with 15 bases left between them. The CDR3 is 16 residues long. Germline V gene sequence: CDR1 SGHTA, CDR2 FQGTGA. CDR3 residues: CASSLTGTSSSYGYTF. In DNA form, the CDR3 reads TGTGCCAGCAGCTTAACAGGAACTTCCTCCTCCTATGGCTACACCTTC. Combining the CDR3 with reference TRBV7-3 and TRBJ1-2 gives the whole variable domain GAGVSQTPSNKVTEKGKYVELRCDPISGHTALYWYRQSLGQGPEFLIYFQGTGAADDSGLPNDRFFAVRPEGSVSTLKIQRTERGDSAVYLCASSLTGTSSSYGYTFGSGTRLTVV.

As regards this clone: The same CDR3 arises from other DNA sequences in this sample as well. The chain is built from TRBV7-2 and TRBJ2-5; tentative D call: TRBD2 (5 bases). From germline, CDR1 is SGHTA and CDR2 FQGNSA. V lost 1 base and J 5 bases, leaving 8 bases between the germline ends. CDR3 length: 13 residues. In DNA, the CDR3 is TGTGCCAGCAGCTTAGGACGAGGGGAGACCCAGTACTTC. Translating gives CASSLGRGETQYF.

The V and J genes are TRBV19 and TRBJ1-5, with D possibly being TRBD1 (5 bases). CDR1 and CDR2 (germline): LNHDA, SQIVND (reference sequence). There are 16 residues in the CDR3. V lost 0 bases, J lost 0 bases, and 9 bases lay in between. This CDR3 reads CASSIDTGNSNQPQHF. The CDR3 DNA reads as TGTGCCAGTAGTATAGATACAGGCAATAGCAATCAGCCCCAGCATTTT.

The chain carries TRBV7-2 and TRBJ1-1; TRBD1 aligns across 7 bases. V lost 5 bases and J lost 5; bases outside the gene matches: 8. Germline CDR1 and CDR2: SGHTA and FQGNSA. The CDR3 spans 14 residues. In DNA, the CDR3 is TGTGCCAGCAGCCGCCGACAGGGTGGGACTGAAGCTTTCTTT. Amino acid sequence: CASSRRQGGTEAFF. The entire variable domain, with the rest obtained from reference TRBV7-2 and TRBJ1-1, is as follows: GAGVSQSPSNKVTEKGKDVELRCDPISGHTALYWYRQSLGQGLEFLIYFQGNSAPDKSGLPSDRFSAERTGGSVSTLTIQRTQQEDSAVYLCASSRRQGGTEAFFGQGTRLTVV.

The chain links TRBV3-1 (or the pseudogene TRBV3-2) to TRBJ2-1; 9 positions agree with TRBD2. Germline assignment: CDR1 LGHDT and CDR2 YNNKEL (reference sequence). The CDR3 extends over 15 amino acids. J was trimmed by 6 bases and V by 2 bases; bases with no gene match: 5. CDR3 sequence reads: CASSQRAGGTNEQFF. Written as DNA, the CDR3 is TGTGCCAGCAGCCAAAGGGCGGGGGGGACCAATGAGCAGTTCTTC.

CDR3 in DNA: TGTGCCAGCAGCCCCCCGCTTGTGGGGAATGAAAAACTGTTTTTT. It yields the protein CASSPPLVGNEKLFF. This sequence joins TRBV4-2 and TRBJ1-4; D is undetermined. CDR1 and CDR2 from the germline V gene are LGHNA and YNFKEQ. The germline V and J ends were trimmed by 4 bases and 5 bases, with 14 bases remaining between them. The CDR3 has 15 amino acids.

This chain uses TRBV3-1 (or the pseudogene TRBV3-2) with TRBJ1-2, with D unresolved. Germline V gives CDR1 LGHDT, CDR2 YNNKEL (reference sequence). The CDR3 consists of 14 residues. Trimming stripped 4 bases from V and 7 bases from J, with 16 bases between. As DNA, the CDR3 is TGTGCCAGCAGCCCTGTGCGGGCTTTGGGTGGCTACACCTTC. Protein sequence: CASSPVRALGGYTF.

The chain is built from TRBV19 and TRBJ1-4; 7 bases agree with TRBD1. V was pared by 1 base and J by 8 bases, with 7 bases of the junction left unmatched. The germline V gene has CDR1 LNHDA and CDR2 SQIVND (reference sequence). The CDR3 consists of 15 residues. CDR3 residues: CASSIGKGAGEKLFF. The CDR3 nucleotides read TGTGCCAGTAGTATAGGGAAGGGGGCAGGGGAAAAACTGTTTTTT.

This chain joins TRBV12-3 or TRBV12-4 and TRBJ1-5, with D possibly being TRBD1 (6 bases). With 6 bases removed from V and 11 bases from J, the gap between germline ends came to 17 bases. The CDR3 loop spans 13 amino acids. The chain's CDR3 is CASRQGPGGAQHF. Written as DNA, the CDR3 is TGTGCCAGCAGGCAGGGGCCGGGAGGGGCCCAGCATTTT.

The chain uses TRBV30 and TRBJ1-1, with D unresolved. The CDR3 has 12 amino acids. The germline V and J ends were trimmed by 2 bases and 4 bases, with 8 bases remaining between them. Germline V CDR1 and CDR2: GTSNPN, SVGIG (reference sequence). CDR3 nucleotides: TGTGCCTGGAGTAAAATCACCACTGAAGCTTTCTTT. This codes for CAWSKITTEAFF.

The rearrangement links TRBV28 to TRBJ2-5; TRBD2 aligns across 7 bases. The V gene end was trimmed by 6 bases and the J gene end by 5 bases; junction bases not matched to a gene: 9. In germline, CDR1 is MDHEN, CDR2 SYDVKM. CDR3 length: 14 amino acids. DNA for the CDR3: TGTGCCAGCAGACCCTTCAACGGGGGGGAGACCCAGTACTTC. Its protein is CASRPFNGGETQYF.

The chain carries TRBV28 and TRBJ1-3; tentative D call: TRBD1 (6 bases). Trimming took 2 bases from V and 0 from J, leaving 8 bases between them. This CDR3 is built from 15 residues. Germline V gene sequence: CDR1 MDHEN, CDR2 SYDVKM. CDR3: CASSLRGSSGNTIYF. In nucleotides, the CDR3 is TGTGCCAGCAGTTTAAGGGGGAGCTCTGGAAACACCATATATTTT.

CDR3 residues: CAISVQDNQPQHF. Here the CDR3 DNA reads TGTGCCATCAGTGTACAGGACAATCAGCCCCAGCATTTT. The chain couples TRBV10-3 to TRBJ1-5; TRBD1 might be the D (5 bases). V was trimmed by 4 bases and J by 3 bases, leaving 7 bases between them. This CDR3 is built from 13 residues. The germline gives CDR1 ENHRY, CDR2 SYGVKD.